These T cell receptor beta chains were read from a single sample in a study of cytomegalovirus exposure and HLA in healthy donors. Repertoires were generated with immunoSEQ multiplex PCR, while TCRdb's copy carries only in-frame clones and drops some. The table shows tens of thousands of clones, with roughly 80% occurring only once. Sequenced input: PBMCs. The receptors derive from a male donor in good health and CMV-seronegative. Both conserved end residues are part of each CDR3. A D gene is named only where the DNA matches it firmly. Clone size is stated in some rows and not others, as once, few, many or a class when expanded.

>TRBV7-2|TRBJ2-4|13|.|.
TGTGCCAGCAGCCCAGAGCGAAAAAACATTCAGTACTTC
CASSPERKNIQYF
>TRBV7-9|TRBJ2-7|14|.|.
TGTGCCAGCCGCCAGGGGTTGGGTTACTACGAGCAGTACTTC
CASRQGLGYYEQYF
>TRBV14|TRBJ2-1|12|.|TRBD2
TGTGCCAGCAGCCTCGGTGCCGGGGGGTGGTTCTTC
CASSLGAGGWFF
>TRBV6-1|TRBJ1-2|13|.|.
TGTGCCAGCACCGAAACAGGGTTTTCTGGCTACACCTTC
CASTETGFSGYTF
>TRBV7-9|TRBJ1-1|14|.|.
TGTGCCAGCAGTTCTGACAGGTTGAACACTGAAGCTTTCTTT
CASSSDRLNTEAFF
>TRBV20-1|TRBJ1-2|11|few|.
TGCAGTGCTAGCCCAGGGTATGGCTACACCTTC
CSASPGYGYTF
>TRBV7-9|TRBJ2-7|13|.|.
TGTGCCAGCAGTTATCAGACACCCTACGAGCAGTACTTC
CASSYQTPYEQYF
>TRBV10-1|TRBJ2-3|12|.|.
TGCGCCAGCAGCAGGGCTGCAGATACGCAGTATTTT
CASSRAADTQYF
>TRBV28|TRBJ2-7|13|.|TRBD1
TGTGCCAGCAGGTCGACAGGGGTGATCGAGCAGTACTTC
CASRSTGVIEQYF
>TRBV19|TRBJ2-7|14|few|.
TGTGCCAGTAGTATACGCAGGGACTCCTACGAGCAGTACTTC
CASSIRRDSYEQYF
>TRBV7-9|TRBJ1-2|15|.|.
TGTGCCAGCAGCTTAGGCGTCGGCAGGGTGCATGGCTACACCTTC
CASSLGVGRVHGYTF
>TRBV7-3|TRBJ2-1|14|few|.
TGTGCCAGCAGCTTAAGTGGCCCCCTCAATGAGCAGTTCTTC
CASSLSGPLNEQFF
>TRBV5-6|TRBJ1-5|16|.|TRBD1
TGTGCCAGCAGCTCAAGAGACAGGGATCGTTATCAGCCCCAGCATTTT
CASSSRDRDRYQPQHF
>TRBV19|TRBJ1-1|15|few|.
TGTGCCAGTAGTAGTAGTAGGCAGGGAAGGACTGAAGCTTTCTTT
CASSSSRQGRTEAFF
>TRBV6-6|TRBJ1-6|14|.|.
TGTGCCAGCAGTTCAATGAGAGATAATTCACCCCTCCACTTT
CASSSMRDNSPLHF
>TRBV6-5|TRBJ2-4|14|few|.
TGTGCCAGCAGTTACTCGGACAGTCTGAACATTCAGTACTTC
CASSYSDSLNIQYF
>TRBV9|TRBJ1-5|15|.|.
TGTGCCAGCAGCGCACAGGGATATAGCAATCAGCCCCAGCATTTT
CASSAQGYSNQPQHF
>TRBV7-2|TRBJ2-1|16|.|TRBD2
TGTGCCAGCAGCCAGGAAAGGACTAGCGGGAGGGACGAGCAGTTCTTC
CASSQERTSGRDEQFF
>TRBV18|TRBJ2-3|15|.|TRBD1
TGTGCCAGCTCACCCCCGGACAGGGCGGGAGATACGCAGTATTTT
CASSPPDRAGDTQYF
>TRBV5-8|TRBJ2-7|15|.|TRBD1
TGTGCCAGCAGCCGGAAGGGGACAGGGGGCTACGAGCAGTACTTC
CASSRKGTGGYEQYF
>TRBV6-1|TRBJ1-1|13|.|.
TGTGCCAGCAATCCCGGTATGAACACTGAAGCTTTCTTT
CASNPGMNTEAFF
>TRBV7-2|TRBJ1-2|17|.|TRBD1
TGTGCCAGCAGCCAAAGGACAGGGAGAATGGGGACCTATGGCTACACCTTC
CASSQRTGRMGTYGYTF
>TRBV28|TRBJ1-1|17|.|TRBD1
TGTGCCAGCAGTTTGATACCGGGACAGCTAATGAACACTGAAGCTTTCTTT
CASSLIPGQLMNTEAFF
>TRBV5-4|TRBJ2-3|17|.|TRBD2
TGTGCCAGCAGCTTGGATCTAGCGGGAGGTGGCACAGATACGCAGTATTTT
CASSLDLAGGGTDTQYF
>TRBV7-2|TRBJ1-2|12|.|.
TGTGCCAGCAGCTTTGGGGCGCTTGGAAACACCTTC
CASSFGALGNTF
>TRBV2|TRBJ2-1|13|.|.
TGTGCCAGCACCCCCGGGGGAAACAATGAGCAGTTCTTC
CASTPGGNNEQFF
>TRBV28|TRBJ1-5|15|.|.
TGTGCCAGCAGACCATCCGGGGAGTTCCATCAGCCCCAGCATTTT
CASRPSGEFHQPQHF
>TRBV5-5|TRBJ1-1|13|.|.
TGTGCCAGCAGCTTGGAGGAGGGCACTGAAGCTTTCTTT
CASSLEEGTEAFF
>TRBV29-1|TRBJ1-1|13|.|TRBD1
TGCAGCGTAGAGACAGGGGGAAACACTGAAGCTTTCTTT
CSVETGGNTEAFF
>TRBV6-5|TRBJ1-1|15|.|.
TGTGCCAGCAGTTACTCCCCGGGATTGGACACTGAAGCTTTCTTT
CASSYSPGLDTEAFF
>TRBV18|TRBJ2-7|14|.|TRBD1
TGTGCCAGCGGTACCGGGACAGGGGGCGGAGAGCAGTACTTC
CASGTGTGGGEQYF
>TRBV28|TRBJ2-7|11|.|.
TGTGCCAGCAGTTCCCCCCGGGAGCAGTACTTC
CASSSPREQYF
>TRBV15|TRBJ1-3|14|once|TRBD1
TGTGCCACCAGCTCCGACAGGGCCGGAAACACCATATATTTT
CATSSDRAGNTIYF
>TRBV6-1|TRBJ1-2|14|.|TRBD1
TGTGCCAGCAGTTTCCGGGACAGGGGCTATGGCTACACCTTC
CASSFRDRGYGYTF
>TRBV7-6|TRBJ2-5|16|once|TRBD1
TGTGCCAGCAGCCCCCAAGCCGGGACAGGGCCGGGGACCCAGTACTTC
CASSPQAGTGPGTQYF
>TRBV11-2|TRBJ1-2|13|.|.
TGTGCCAGCAGCTCCGCAGGTCCCTATGGCTACACCTTC
CASSSAGPYGYTF
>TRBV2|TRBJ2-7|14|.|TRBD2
TGTGCCAGCAAAACTAGCGGGGGAGGCTACGAGCAGTACTTC
CASKTSGGGYEQYF
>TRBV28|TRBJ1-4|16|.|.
TGTGCCAGCAGTTTCCCTTCTACTGCAACTAATGAAAAACTGTTTTTT
CASSFPSTATNEKLFF
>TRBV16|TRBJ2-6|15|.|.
TGTGCCAGCAGCCAAGGACTGTCTGGGGCCAACGTCCTGACTTTC
CASSQGLSGANVLTF
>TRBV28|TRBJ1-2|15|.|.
TGTGCCAGCAGTTGGCGCCAGGGGAGTTACTATGGCTACACCTTC
CASSWRQGSYYGYTF
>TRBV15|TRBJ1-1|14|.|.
TGTGCCACCAGCAGAGATCCGGTGAACACTGAAGCTTTCTTT
CATSRDPVNTEAFF